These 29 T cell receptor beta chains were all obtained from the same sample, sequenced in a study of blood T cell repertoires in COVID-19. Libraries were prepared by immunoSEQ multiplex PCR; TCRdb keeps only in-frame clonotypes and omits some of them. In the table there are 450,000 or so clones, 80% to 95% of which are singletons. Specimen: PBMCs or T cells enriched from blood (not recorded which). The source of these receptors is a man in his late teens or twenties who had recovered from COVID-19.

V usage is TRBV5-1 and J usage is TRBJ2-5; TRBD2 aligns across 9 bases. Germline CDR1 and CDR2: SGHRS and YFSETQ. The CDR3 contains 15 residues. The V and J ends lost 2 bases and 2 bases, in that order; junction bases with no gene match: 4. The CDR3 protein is CASSLGSGGQETQYF. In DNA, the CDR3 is TGCGCCAGCAGCTTAGGTAGCGGGGGACAAGAGACCCAGTACTTC.

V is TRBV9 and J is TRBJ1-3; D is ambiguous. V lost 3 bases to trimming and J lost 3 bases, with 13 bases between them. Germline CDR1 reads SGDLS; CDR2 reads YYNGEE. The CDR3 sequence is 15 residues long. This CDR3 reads CASSAGEADGNTIYF. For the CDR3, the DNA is TGTGCCAGCAGCGCCGGGGAGGCGGATGGAAACACCATATATTTT. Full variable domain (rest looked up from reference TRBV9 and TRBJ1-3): DSGVTQTPKHLITATGQRVTLRCSPRSGDLSVYWYQQSLDQGLQFLIQYYNGEERAKGNILERFSAQQFPDLHSELNLSSLELGDSALYFCASSAGEADGNTIYFGEGSWLTVV.

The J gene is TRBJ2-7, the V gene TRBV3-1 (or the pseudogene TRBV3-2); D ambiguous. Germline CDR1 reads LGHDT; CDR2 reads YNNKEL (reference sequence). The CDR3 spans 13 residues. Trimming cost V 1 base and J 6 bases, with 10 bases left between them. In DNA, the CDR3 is TGTGCCAGCAGCCAAGCCGGAGTTTCCGAGCAGTACTTC. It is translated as CASSQAGVSEQYF.

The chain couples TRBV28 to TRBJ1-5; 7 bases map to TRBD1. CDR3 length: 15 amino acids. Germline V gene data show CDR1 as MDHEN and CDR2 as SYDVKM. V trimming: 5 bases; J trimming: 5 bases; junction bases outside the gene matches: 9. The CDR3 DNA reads TGTGCCAGCAGTCCCCTAGGCAGGGGGGATCAGCCCCAGCATTTT. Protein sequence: CASSPLGRGDQPQHF.

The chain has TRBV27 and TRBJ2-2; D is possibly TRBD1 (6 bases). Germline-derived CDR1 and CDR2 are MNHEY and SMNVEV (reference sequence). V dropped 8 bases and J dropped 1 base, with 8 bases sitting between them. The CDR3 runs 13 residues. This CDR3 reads CASRGGNTGELFF. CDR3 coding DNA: TGTGCCAGCCGAGGGGGGAACACCGGGGAGCTGTTTTTT.

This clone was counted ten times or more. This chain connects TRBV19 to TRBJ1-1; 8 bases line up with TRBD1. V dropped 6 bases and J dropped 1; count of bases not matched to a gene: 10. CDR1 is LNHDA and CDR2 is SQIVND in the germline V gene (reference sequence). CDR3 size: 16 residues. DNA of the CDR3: TGTGCCAGTAGGCCCGGGACAGGAGCCGGGAACACTGAAGCTTTCTTT. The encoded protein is CASRPGTGAGNTEAFF.

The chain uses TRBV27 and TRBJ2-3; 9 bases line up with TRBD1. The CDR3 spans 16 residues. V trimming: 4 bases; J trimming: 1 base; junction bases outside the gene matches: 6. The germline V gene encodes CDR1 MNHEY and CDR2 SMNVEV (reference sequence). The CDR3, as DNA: TGTGCCAGCAGTTCAGACAGGGGGTTTGGCACAGATACGCAGTATTTT. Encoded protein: CASSSDRGFGTDTQYF.

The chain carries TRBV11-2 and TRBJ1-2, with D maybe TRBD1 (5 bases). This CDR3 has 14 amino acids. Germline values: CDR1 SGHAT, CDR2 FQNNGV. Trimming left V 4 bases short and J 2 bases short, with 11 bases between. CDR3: CASSYLTENYGYTF. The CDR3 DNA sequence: TGTGCCAGCAGCTACCTGACAGAGAACTATGGCTACACCTTC.

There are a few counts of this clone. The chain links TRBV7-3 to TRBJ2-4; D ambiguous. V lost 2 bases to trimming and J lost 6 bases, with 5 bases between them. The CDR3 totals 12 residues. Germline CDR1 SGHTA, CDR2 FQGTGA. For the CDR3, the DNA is TGTGCCAGCAGCTTAGTGGCAAACATTCAGTACTTC. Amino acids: CASSLVANIQYF.

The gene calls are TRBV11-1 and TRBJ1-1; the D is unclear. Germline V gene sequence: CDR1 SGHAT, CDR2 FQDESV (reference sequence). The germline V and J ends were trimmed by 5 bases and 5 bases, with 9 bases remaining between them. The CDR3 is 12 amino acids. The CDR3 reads CASSLLGTEAFF. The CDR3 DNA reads TGTGCCAGCAGCCTCCTCGGGACTGAAGCTTTCTTT.

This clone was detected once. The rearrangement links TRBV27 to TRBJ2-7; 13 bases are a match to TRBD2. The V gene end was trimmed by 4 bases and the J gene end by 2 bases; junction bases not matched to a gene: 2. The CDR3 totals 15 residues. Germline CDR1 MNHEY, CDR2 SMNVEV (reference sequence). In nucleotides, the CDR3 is TGTGCCAGCAGTTACGGGACTAGCGGGACCTACGAGCAGTACTTC. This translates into CASSYGTSGTYEQYF.

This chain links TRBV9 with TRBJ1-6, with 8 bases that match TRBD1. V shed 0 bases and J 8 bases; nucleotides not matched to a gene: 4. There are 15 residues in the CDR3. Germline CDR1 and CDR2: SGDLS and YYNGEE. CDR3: CASSVATTGDSPLHF. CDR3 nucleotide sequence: TGTGCCAGCAGCGTAGCTACGACAGGGGATTCACCCCTCCACTTT. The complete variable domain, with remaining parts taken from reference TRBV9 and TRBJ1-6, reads DSGVTQTPKHLITATGQRVTLRCSPRSGDLSVYWYQQSLDQGLQFLIQYYNGEERAKGNILERFSAQQFPDLHSELNLSSLELGDSALYFCASSVATTGDSPLHFGNGTRLTVT.

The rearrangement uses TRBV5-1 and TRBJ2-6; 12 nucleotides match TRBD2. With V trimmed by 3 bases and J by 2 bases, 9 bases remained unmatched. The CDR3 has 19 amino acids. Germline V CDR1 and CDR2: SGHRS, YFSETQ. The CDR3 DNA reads TGCGCCAGCAGCTCACAGACTAGCGGGAGTATGGCTGGGGCCAACGTCCTGACTTTC. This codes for CASSSQTSGSMAGANVLTF.

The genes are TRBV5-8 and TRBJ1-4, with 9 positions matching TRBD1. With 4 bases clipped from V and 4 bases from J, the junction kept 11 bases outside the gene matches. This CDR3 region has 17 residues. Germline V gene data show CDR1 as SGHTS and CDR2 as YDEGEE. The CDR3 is CASSDGQGLKGNEKLFF. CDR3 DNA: TGTGCCAGCAGCGACGGACAGGGGCTAAAGGGTAATGAAAAACTGTTTTTT.

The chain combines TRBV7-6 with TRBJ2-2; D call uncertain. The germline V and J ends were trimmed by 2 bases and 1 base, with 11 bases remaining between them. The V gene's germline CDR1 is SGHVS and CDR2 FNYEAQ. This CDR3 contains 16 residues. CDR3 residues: CASSLSSGGNTGELFF. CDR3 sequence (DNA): TGTGCCAGCAGCTTATCCTCCGGCGGGAACACCGGGGAGCTGTTTTTT.

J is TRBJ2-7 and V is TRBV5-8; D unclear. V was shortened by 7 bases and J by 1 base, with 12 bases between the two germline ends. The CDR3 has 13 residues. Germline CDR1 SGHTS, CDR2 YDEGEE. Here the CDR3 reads CASGLRRSYEQYF. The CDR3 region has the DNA TGTGCCAGCGGATTGCGGCGGTCCTACGAGCAGTACTTC.

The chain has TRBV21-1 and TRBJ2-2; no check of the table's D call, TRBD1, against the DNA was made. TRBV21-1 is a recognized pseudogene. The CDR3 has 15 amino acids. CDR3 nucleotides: TGTGCCAGCAGCAATAGGCCCCCTGGGCCCGGGGAGCTGTTTTTT. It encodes CASSNRPPGPGELFF.

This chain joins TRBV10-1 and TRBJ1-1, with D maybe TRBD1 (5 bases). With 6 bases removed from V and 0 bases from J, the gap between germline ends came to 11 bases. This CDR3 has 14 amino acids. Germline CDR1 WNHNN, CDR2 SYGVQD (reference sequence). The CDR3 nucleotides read TGCGCCAGCAGCCCCGCCAGGGTGAACACTGAAGCTTTCTTT. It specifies CASSPARVNTEAFF.

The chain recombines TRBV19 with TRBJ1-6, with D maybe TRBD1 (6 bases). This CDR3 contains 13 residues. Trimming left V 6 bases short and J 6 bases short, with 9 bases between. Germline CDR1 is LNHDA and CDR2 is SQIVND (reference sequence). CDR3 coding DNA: TGTGCCAGTAGGGACAGCCTTAATTCACCCCTCCACTTT. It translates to CASRDSLNSPLHF.

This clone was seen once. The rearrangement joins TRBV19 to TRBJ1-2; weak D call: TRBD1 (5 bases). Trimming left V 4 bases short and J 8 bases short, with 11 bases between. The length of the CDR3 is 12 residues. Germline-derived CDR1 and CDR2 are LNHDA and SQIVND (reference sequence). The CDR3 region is CASSTTDWGYTF. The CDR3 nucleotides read TGTGCCAGTAGTACGACAGATTGGGGCTACACCTTC.

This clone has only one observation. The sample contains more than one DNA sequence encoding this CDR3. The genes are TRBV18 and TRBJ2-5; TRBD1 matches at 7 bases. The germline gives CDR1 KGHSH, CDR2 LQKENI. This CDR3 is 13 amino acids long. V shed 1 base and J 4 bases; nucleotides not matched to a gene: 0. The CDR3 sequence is CASSPRQGETQYF. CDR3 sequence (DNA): TGTGCCAGCTCACCACGACAGGGAGAGACCCAGTACTTC.

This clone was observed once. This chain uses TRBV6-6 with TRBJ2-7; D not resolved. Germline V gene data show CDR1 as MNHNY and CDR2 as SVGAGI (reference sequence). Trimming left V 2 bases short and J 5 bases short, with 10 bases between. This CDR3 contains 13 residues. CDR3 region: CASSYPTGNEQYF. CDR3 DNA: TGTGCCAGCAGTTACCCCACTGGTAACGAGCAGTACTTC.

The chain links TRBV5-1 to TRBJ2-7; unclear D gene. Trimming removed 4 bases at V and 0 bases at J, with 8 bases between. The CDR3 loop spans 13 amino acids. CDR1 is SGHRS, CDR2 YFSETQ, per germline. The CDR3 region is CASSPQDSYEQYF. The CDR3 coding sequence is TGCGCCAGCAGCCCCCAGGACTCCTACGAGCAGTACTTC.

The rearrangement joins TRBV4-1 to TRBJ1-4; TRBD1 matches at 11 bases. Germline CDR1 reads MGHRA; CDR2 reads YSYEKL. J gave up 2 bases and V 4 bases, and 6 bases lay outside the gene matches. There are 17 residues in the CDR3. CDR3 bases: TGCGCCAGCAGCCCCGGACAGGGGGCGCCTACTAATGAAAAACTGTTTTTT. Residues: CASSPGQGAPTNEKLFF.

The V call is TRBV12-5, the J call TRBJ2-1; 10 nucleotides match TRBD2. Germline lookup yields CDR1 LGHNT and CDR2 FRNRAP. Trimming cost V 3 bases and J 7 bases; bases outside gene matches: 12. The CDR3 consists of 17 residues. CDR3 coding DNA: TGTGCTAGTGGTTTTCGTCCTGGACTAGCGGACCCGAATGAGCAGTTCTTC. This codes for CASGFRPGLADPNEQFF.

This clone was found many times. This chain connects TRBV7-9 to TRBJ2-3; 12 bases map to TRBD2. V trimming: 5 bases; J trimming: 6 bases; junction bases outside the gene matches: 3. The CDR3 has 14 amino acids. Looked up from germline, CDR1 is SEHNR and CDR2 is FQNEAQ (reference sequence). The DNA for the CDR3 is TGTGCCAGCAGCCCTGGGACTAGCGGGGATACGCAGTATTTT. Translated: CASSPGTSGDTQYF.

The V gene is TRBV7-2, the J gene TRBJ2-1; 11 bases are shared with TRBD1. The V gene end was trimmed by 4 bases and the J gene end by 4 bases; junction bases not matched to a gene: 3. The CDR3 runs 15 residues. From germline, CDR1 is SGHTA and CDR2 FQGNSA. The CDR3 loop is CASSYRDRGYNEQFF. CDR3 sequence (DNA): TGTGCCAGCAGCTACCGGGACAGGGGGTACAATGAGCAGTTCTTC.

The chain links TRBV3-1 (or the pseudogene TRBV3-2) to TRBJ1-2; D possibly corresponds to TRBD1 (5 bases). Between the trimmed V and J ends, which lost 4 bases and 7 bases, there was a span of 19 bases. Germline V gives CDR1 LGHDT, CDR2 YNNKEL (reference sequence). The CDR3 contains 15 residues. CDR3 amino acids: CASSPRGDFIGGYTF. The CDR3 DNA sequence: TGTGCCAGCAGCCCTCGGGGGGACTTTATCGGTGGCTACACCTTC.

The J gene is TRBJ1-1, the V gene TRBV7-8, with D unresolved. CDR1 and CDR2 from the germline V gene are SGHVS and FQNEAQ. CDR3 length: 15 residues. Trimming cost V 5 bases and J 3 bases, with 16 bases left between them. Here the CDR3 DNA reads TGTGCCAGCAGCGAAGCGAGGGTGGGAGACACTGAAGCTTTCTTT. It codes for CASSEARVGDTEAFF.